This TCR beta chain was captured in a study of Tregs in tolerant kidney transplant recipients. CFSE-labeled recipient PBMCs were cultured less than 7 days with irradiated graft donor PBMCs, then FACS-sorted. Study-level results: Nucleotide sequences could not be compared across some patients' samples due to primer changes. Donor-specific Treg expansion exceeded global Treg expansion in tolerant patients, suggesting antigen drive. Biological reproducibility was not directly addressed in this study. Tregs expanded with activated donor B cells seemed most donor-specific.

The length of the CDR3 is 13 residues. Germline assignment: CDR1 KGHSH and CDR2 LQKENI. Generated by immunoSEQ multiplex PCR, the TCRdb table keeps only in-frame clones and is missing some. The listing contains around 1,800 clones. Points on this clone: The target antigen is unknown. The read ends 3 residues shy of where the CDR3 ends; the end is completed using the germline J gene.

This clonotype originated in a human patient who received a combined kidney and bone marrow transplant. This chain connects TRBV18 to TRBJ2-4; D gene uncertain. Sample: CD4+ T cells from blood cultured with allogeneic cells, taken before the transplant. The CDR3 spells CASSHLQYYGQYF. The sequenced part of the CDR3 DNA is TGTGCCAGCTCACATCTGCAGTACTATGGT.